This T cell receptor beta chain was captured in a study of shared clonotypes between healthy human individuals. Naive CD8 cells were CD45RO-negative, positively selected for CCR7, excluding terminally differentiated effector memory CD45RA+ cells. CDR3 length: 15 amino acids. CDR1 and CDR2 from the germline V gene are SGDLS and YYNGEE. V was clipped by 2 bases and J by 5 bases; unmatched bases: 6. TCRdb's table, derived via immunoSEQ multiplex PCR, lists solely in-frame clones and lacks some. The sample has approximately 1.9 million clones, 93% seen once; the top ten hold roughly 1.7%. The chain is built from TRBV9 and TRBJ2-4; TRBD1 agrees at 8 bases. The TCR originated in a man aged 18 to 30 in good health. Some clones in this sample may be carry-over from other donors' samples. The sequenced material came from naive CD8+ T cells from PBMCs. In DNA form, the CDR3 reads TGTGCCAGCAGCGTTACGCAGGGGGCGGAAAACATTCAGTACTTC. This encodes CASSVTQGAENIQYF.